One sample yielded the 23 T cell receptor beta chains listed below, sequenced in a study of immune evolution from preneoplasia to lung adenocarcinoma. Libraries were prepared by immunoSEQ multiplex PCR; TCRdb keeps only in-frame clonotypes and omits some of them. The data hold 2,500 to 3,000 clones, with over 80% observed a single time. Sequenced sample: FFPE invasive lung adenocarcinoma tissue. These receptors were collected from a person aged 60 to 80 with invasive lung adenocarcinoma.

CDR3 DNA sequence: TGTGCCACCACAGGCAGGGACTACGAGCAGTACTTC. Residues: CATTGRDYEQYF. V and J are TRBV19 and TRBJ2-7; D may be TRBD1 (5 bases). The CDR3 consists of 12 residues. The V end lost 10 bases, the J end lost 3 bases, and 13 bases lay between the germline ends. The germline V gene has CDR1 LNHDA and CDR2 SQIVND (reference sequence). The full variable domain, rest sourced from reference TRBV19 and TRBJ2-7, is DGGITQSPKYLFRKEGQNVTLSCEQNLNHDAMYWYRQDPGQGLRLIYYSQIVNDFQKGDIAEGYSVSREKKESFPLTVTSAQKNPTAFYLCATTGRDYEQYFGPGTRLTVT.

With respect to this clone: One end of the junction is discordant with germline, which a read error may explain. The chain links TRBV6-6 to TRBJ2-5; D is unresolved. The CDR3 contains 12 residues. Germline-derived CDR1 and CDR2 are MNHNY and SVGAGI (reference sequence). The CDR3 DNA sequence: TGTGCCAGCAGTTTTGGGCCAGAGATCCAGTACTTC. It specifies CASSFGPEIQYF.

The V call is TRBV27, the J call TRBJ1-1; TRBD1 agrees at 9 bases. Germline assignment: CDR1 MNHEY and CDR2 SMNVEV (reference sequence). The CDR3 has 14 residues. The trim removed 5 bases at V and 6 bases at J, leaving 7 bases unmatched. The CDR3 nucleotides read TGTGCCAGCAGTCCGGGACAGGGTTGGGCTGAAGCTTTCTTT. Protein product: CASSPGQGWAEAFF.

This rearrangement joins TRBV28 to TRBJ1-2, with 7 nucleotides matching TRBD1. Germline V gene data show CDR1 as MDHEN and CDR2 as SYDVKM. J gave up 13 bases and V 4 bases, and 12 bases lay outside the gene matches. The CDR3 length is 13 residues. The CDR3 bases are TGTGCCAGCAGTTCGACTTCAAGGGGGCTTATCACCTTC. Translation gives CASSSTSRGLITF.

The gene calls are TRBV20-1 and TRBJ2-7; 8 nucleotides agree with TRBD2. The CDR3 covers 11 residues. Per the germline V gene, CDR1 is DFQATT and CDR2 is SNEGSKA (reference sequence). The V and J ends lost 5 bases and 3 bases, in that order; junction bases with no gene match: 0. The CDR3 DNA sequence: TGCAGTGCTGGGACTAGCTACGAGCAGTACTTC. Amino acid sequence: CSAGTSYEQYF.

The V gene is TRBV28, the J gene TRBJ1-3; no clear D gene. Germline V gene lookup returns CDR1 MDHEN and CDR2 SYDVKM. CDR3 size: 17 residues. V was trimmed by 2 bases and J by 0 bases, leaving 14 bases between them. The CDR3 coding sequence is TGTGCCAGCAGTTTACGAGCAGGAGCGTACTCTGGAAACACCATATATTTT. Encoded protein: CASSLRAGAYSGNTIYF.

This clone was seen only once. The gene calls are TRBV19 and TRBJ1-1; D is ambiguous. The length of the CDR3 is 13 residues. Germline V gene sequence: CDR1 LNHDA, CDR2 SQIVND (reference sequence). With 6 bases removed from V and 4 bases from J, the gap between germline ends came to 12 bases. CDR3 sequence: CASSEARGTEAFF. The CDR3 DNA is TGTGCCAGTAGCGAGGCGCGCGGCACTGAAGCTTTCTTT.

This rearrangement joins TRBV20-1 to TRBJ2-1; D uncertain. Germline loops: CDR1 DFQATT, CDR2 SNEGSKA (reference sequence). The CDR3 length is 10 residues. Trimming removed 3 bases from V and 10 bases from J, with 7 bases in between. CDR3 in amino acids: CSASVQEQFF. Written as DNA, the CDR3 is TGCAGTGCTAGCGTCCAGGAGCAGTTCTTC.

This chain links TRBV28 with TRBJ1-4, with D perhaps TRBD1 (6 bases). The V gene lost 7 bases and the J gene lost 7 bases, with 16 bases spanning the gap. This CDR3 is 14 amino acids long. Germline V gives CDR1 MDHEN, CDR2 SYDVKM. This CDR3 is CASTLAGDGEKLFF. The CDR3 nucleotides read TGTGCCAGCACCCTGGCAGGGGATGGTGAAAAACTGTTTTTT.

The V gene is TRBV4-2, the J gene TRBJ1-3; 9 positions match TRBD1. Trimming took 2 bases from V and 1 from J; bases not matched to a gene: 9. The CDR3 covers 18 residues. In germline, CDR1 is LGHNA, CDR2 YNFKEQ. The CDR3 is CASSQSFTGGASGNTIYF. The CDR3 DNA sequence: TGTGCCAGCAGCCAATCCTTTACAGGGGGCGCATCTGGAAACACCATATATTTT.

CDR3 residues: CASSYDGTLLYEQYF. As DNA, the CDR3 is TGTGCCAGCAGTTACGACGGGACTTTGCTATACGAGCAGTACTTC. The chain employs TRBV6-5 and TRBJ2-7; possible D gene TRBD2, 6 bases. The germline V gene encodes CDR1 MNHEY and CDR2 SVGAGI. V was pared by 2 bases and J by 4 bases, with 15 bases between. The CDR3 is made up of 15 amino acids.

The CDR3 sequence: CASRPESQNEQFF. The CDR3 nucleotides are TGTGCCAGCAGACCGGAGTCGCAGAATGAGCAGTTCTTC. The chain uses TRBV5-4 and TRBJ2-1; no clear D. CDR1 and CDR2 from the germline V gene are SGHNT and YYREEE (reference sequence). Between the trimmed V and J ends, which lost 5 bases and 7 bases, there was a span of 13 bases. The CDR3 spans 13 residues.

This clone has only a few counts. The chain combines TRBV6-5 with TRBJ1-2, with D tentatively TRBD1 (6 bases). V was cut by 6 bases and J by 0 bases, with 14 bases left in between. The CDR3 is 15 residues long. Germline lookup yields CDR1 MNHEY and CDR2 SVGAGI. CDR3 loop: CASSYTTGTNYGYTF. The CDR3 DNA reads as TGTGCCAGCAGCTATACGACAGGAACTAACTATGGCTACACCTTC.

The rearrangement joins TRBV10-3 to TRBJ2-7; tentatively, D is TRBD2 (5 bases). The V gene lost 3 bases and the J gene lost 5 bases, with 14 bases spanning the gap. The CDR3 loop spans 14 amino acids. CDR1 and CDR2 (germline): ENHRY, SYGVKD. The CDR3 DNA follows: TGTGCCATCAGTGATAATAGCCTCGGGGACGAGCAGTACTTC. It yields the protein CAISDNSLGDEQYF.

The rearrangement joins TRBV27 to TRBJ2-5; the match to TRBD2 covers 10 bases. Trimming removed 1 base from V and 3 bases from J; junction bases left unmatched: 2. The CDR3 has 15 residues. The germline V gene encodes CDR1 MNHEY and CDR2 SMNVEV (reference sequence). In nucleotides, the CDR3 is TGTGCCAGCAGTTTATTGGGACTAGCGAAAGAGACCCAGTACTTC. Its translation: CASSLLGLAKETQYF.

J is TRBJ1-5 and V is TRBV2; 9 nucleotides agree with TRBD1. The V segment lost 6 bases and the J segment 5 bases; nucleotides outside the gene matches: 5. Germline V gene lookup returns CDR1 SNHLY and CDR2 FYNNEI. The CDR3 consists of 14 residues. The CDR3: CASRRRQGDQPQHF. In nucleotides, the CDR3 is TGTGCCAGCAGACGACGACAGGGGGATCAGCCCCAGCATTTT.

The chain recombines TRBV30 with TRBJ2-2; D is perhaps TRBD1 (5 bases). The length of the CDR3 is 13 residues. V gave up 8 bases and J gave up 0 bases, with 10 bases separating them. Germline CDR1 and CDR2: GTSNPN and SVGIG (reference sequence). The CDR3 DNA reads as TGTGCCACAGGTTATTCGAACACCGGGGAGCTGTTTTTT. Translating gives CATGYSNTGELFF.

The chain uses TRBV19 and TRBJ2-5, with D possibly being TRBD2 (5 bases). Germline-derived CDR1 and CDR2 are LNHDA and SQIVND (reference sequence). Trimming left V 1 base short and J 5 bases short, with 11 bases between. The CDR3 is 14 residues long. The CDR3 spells CASSIAGNVETQYF. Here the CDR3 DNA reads TGTGCCAGTAGTATAGCGGGGAACGTGGAGACCCAGTACTTC.

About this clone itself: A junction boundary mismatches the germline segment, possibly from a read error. For the CDR3, the DNA is TGCTCCAGCAGCGACACTAGCGGGAGCTCCTACAATGAGCAGTTCTTC. This sequence encodes CSSSDTSGSSYNEQFF. This chain joins TRBV5-1 and TRBJ2-1; TRBD2 matches 11 bases. The CDR3 spans 16 residues. CDR1 and CDR2 from the germline V gene are SGHRS and YFSETQ.

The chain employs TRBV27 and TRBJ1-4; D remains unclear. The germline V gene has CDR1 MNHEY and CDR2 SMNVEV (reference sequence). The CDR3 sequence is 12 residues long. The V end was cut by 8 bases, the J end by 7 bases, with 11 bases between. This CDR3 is CASRQGTEKLFF. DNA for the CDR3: TGTGCCAGCCGACAAGGTACTGAAAAACTGTTTTTT.

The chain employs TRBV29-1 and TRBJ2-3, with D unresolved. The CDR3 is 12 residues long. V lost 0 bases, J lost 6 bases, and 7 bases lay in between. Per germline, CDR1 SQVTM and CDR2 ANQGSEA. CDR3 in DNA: TGCAGCGTTGAAGACGGAACGGATACGCAGTATTTT. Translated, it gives CSVEDGTDTQYF.

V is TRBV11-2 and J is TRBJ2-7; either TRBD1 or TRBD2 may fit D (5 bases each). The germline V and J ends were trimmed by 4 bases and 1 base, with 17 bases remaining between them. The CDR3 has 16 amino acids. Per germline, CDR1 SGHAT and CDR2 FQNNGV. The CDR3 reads CASSSPEGLESYEQYF. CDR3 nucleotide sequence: TGTGCCAGCAGCTCGCCTGAGGGGTTGGAGTCCTACGAGCAGTACTTC.

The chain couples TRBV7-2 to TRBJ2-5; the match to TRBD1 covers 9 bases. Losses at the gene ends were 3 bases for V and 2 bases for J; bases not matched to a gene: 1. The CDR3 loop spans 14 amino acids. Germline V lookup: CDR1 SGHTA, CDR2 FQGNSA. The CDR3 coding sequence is TGTGCCAGCAGCTTCGACAGGGGGCAAGAGACCCAGTACTTC. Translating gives CASSFDRGQETQYF. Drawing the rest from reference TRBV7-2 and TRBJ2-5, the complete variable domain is GAGVSQSPSNKVTEKGKDVELRCDPISGHTALYWYRQSLGQGLEFLIYFQGNSAPDKSGLPSDRFSAERTGGSVSTLTIQRTQQEDSAVYLCASSFDRGQETQYFGPGTRLLVL.